This T cell receptor (beta chain) derives from a study of regulatory T cells in long-lasting Graves disease. Study-wide results and caveats: When disease was persistent, TRBV28, TRBJ1-2 and TRBJ2-5 were the favored segments. Peripheral blood was the sole material, not thyroid tissue.

A remark on this clonotype: Antigen unknown.

Time point defined: newly diagnosed GD, antithyroid drugs for less than 3 months. From PBMCs, RNA was extracted and then used to make the TCR library. The CDR3 sequence is 16 residues long. CDR1 and CDR2 from the germline V gene are SGHDT and YYEEEE. The J segment lost 5 bases and the V segment lost 0 bases, leaving 8 bases of the junction unmatched. CDR3 regions were amplified by Arm-PCR using iRepertoire HTBI primers to build TCR beta libraries. Each CDR3 protein gets one entry after TCRdb re-called the multiplex PCR reads with MiXCR. Here the sample spans hundreds of thousands of distinct CDR3 sequences, 13% being singletons. The data also belong to a second study, concerning T cells in Graves' hyperthyroidism and ophthalmopathy. From that report: HTBI primers were employed in a first-round RT-PCR of the TCR CDR3.

This rearrangement joins TRBV5-6 to TRBJ2-7; 10 bases align to TRBD1. The input for sequencing was peripheral blood mononuclear cells (PBMCs), taken at new diagnosis, from a patient treated with antithyroid drugs. This receptor was taken from a man aged 30-40 years with Graves disease. DNA for the CDR3: TGTGCCAGCAGCTTGGGGCTGACAGGGGGCCGGGACGAGCAGTACTTC. Translating gives CASSLGLTGGRDEQYF.